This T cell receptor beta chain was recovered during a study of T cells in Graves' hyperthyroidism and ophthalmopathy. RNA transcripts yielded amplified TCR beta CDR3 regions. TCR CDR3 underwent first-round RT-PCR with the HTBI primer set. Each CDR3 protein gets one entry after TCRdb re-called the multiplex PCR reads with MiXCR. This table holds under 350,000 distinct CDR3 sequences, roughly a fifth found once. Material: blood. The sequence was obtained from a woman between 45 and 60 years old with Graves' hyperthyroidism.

The CDR3 coding sequence is TGTGCCAGCAGTTATCAAGACACAAGCGAGCAGTACTTC. Translation gives CASSYQDTSEQYF. J is TRBJ2-7 and V is TRBV6-5; no definite D call. Germline V CDR1 and CDR2: MNHEY, SVGAGI. Trimming shortened V by 3 bases and J by 6 bases, and 12 bases separated the two germline ends. This CDR3 has 13 residues.